A single sample gave rise to the 20 T cell receptor beta chains below, sequenced in a study of cytomegalovirus exposure and HLA in healthy donors. Use of 60 Vbeta and 13 Jbeta primers characterized the PCR. Data came from immunoSEQ multiplex PCR; TCRdb stores just in-frame clones and leaves some out. The sample yields roughly 170,000 clones, roughly four fifths seen once. The material sequenced was PBMCs. Receptors originate from a young man in good health and CMV-seronegative.

This clone turned up a few times. The rearrangement joins TRBV6-6 to TRBJ2-3; weak D call: TRBD1 (5 bases). The V gene lost 6 bases and the J gene lost 2 bases, with 9 bases spanning the gap. Looked up from germline, CDR1 is MNHNY and CDR2 is SVGAGI (reference sequence). The CDR3 consists of 13 residues. Written as DNA, the CDR3 is TGTGCCAGCAGCCGACAGACCACAGATACGCAGTATTTT. Translated: CASSRQTTDTQYF.

This clone appeared a few times. This chain uses TRBV10-3 with TRBJ1-2; weak D call: TRBD1 (5 bases). CDR1 and CDR2 from the germline V gene are ENHRY and SYGVKD. The CDR3 length is 14 residues. V was clipped by 7 bases and J by 2 bases, with 14 bases between them. The CDR3 sequence: CAITRGEGNYGYTF. The CDR3 DNA reads as TGTGCCATCACCCGGGGGGAGGGGAACTATGGCTACACCTTC.

CDR3 protein: CASSLLSEGAQNIQYF. The CDR3, as DNA: TGTGCCAGCAGCTTATTAAGCGAAGGGGCACAAAACATTCAGTACTTC. The chain joins TRBV7-9 to TRBJ2-4, with D perhaps TRBD1 (5 bases). Trimming stripped 2 bases from V and 5 bases from J, with 16 bases between. Germline V lookup: CDR1 SEHNR, CDR2 FQNEAQ (reference sequence). The CDR3 has 16 amino acids.

The chain carries TRBV7-9 and TRBJ2-7; D is perhaps TRBD2 (5 bases). Looked up from germline, CDR1 is SEHNR and CDR2 is FQNEAQ (reference sequence). V was pared by 1 base and J by 7 bases, with 5 bases between. This CDR3 is built from 11 residues. Here the CDR3 reads CASSLGREQYF. The CDR3 coding sequence is TGTGCCAGCAGCTTAGGGAGGGAGCAGTACTTC.

This clone occurred once. The chain is built from TRBV11-2 and TRBJ2-5; no firm D call. The V end lost 3 bases, the J end lost 0 bases, and 11 bases lay between the germline ends. CDR1 is SGHAT, CDR2 FQNNGV, per germline. This CDR3 is built from 15 residues. The CDR3 DNA reads as TGTGCCAGCAGCTTTTTCCGCAGTAACCAAGAGACCCAGTACTTC. Its protein is CASSFFRSNQETQYF.

V usage is TRBV18 and J usage is TRBJ1-3; D gene uncertain. Germline CDR1 KGHSH, CDR2 LQKENI. CDR3 size: 15 residues. Deletions cut 9 bases from V and 3 bases from J, with 18 bases between. The CDR3 region has the DNA TGTGCCAGTCATGGTGGCGGGCCCGGTGGAAACACCATATATTTT. This gives the protein CASHGGGPGGNTIYF.

The chain recombines TRBV29-1 with TRBJ1-1, with TRBD1 as a possible D gene (6 bases). CDR3 length: 11 amino acids. Trimming took off 7 bases at V and 5 bases at J, with 11 bases between the two ends. Germline V CDR1 and CDR2: SQVTM, ANQGSEA. The CDR3 DNA follows: TGCAGCGCTGACCAGGGGACTGAAGCTTTCTTT. Protein product: CSADQGTEAFF.

The chain uses TRBV28 and TRBJ2-1; 9 bases map to TRBD2. J gave up 3 bases and V 3 bases, and 6 bases lay outside the gene matches. The CDR3 has 16 amino acids. The V gene's germline CDR1 is MDHEN and CDR2 SYDVKM. The CDR3 DNA reads as TGTGCCAGCAGTTTCGCTCGACTAGCGGACTACAATGAGCAGTTCTTC. Protein product: CASSFARLADYNEQFF.

V usage is TRBV7-8 and J usage is TRBJ1-2; D uncertain. Per germline, CDR1 SGHVS and CDR2 FQNEAQ. This CDR3 has 12 amino acids. Trimming stripped 5 bases from V and 5 bases from J, with 9 bases between. In nucleotides, the CDR3 is TGTGCCAGCAGCCAGGTGGCATATGGCTACACCTTC. Translation: CASSQVAYGYTF.

V gene TRBV4-2 combines with J gene TRBJ2-7; D is ambiguous. The germline V gene has CDR1 LGHNA and CDR2 YNFKEQ. There are 15 residues in the CDR3. V was cut by 0 bases and J by 2 bases, with 11 bases left in between. DNA of the CDR3: TGTGCCAGCAGCCAAGATCCGGTCTCAACCTACGAGCAGTACTTC. Protein product: CASSQDPVSTYEQYF.

CDR3 sequence reads: CASSSVAASTDTQYF. Here the CDR3 DNA reads TGTGCCAGCAGTTCGGTAGCGGCTAGCACAGATACGCAGTATTTT. V usage is TRBV27 and J usage is TRBJ2-3, with D perhaps matching TRBD2 (6 bases). V lost 4 bases, J lost 0 bases, and 11 bases lay in between. In germline, CDR1 is MNHEY, CDR2 SMNVEV (reference sequence). The CDR3 sequence is 15 residues long.

The chain links TRBV14 to TRBJ1-2; 8 bases are a match to TRBD1. Germline V gives CDR1 SGHDN, CDR2 FVKESK. With V trimmed by 1 base and J by 7 bases, 8 bases remained unmatched. CDR3 length equals 15 residues. CDR3 amino acids: CASSQAPGGGGGYTF. CDR3 in DNA: TGTGCCAGCAGCCAAGCTCCAGGGGGCGGAGGTGGCTACACCTTC.

This chain links TRBV7-8 with TRBJ1-4, with TRBD1 as a possible D gene (5 bases). Germline V gives CDR1 SGHVS, CDR2 FQNEAQ. The CDR3 covers 13 residues. Trimming left V 6 bases short and J 8 bases short, with 13 bases between. CDR3 residues: CASSSQGGEKLFF. For the CDR3, the DNA is TGTGCCAGCAGTTCCCAGGGTGGCGAAAAACTGTTTTTT.

The chain carries TRBV29-1 and TRBJ2-5; 9 bases line up with TRBD2. The J call may be mistaken, given a closer DNA end match to TRBJ2-7. Germline V gene lookup returns CDR1 SQVTM and CDR2 ANQGSEA. The CDR3 covers 13 residues. The DNA for the CDR3 is TGCAGCGTTGTTAGCGGGAGAATGTACGAGCAGTACTTC. Its protein product is CSVVSGRMYEQYF.

This clone was seen only once. The chain links TRBV4-1 to TRBJ2-5, with 8 positions matching TRBD2. This CDR3 has 15 amino acids. V lost 3 bases and J lost 4; bases outside the gene matches: 7. Per the germline V gene, CDR1 is MGHRA and CDR2 is YSYEKL. CDR3 protein: CASSQTRGGPETQYF. In nucleotides, the CDR3 is TGCGCCAGCAGCCAGACCCGGGGGGGCCCAGAGACCCAGTACTTC.

The count of this clone is one. CDR3 protein: CASIRQVLGTEAFF. In nucleotides, the CDR3 is TGTGCCAGCATTAGACAGGTACTTGGCACTGAAGCTTTCTTT. The chain joins TRBV6-1 to TRBJ1-1; tentative D call: TRBD1 (6 bases). V dropped 7 bases and J dropped 4 bases, with 16 bases sitting between them. This CDR3 has 14 amino acids. Germline V gene lookup returns CDR1 MNHNS and CDR2 SASEGT.

The chain combines TRBV27 with TRBJ1-1; a possible D gene is TRBD1 (5 bases). The CDR3 covers 11 residues. Germline CDR1 MNHEY, CDR2 SMNVEV (reference sequence). V lost 11 bases and J lost 11, with 18 bases in between. The CDR3: CASHQGRRAFF. DNA for the CDR3: TGTGCCTCCCACCAGGGCCGGCGGGCTTTCTTT.

This chain connects TRBV5-1 to TRBJ2-5; no clear D gene. V was pared by 0 bases and J by 3 bases, with 6 bases between. Germline assignment: CDR1 SGHRS and CDR2 YFSETQ. The CDR3 runs 13 residues. The CDR3 bases are TGCGCCAGCAGCTTGGCTGGCAAAGAGACCCAGTACTTC. It yields the protein CASSLAGKETQYF. The variable domain in full, completed from reference TRBV5-1 and TRBJ2-5, reads KAGVTQTPRYLIKTRGQQVTLSCSPISGHRSVSWYQQTPGQGLQFLFEYFSETQRNKGNFPGRFSGRQFSNSRSEMNVSTLELGDSALYLCASSLAGKETQYFGPGTRLLVL.

The V gene is TRBV27, the J gene TRBJ2-5, with TRBD2 matching over 10 bases. Near its end, the DNA agrees better with TRBJ2-7, so the J call may be wrong. CDR1 MNHEY and CDR2 SMNVEV come from the germline V gene (reference sequence). CDR3 length: 14 amino acids. Here the CDR3 DNA reads TGTGCCAGCACGTGGACTAGCGGAGACTACGAGCAGTACTTC. Its protein is CASTWTSGDYEQYF.

The chain combines TRBV11-2 with TRBJ1-2; D perhaps matches TRBD1 (6 bases). The germline V gene has CDR1 SGHAT and CDR2 FQNNGV. The CDR3 consists of 17 residues. V was clipped by 1 base and J by 6 bases, with 21 bases between them. The CDR3 protein is CASSLGLDRLPHNGYTF. The CDR3 coding sequence is TGTGCCAGCAGCTTAGGGTTGGACAGATTGCCCCACAATGGCTACACCTTC.